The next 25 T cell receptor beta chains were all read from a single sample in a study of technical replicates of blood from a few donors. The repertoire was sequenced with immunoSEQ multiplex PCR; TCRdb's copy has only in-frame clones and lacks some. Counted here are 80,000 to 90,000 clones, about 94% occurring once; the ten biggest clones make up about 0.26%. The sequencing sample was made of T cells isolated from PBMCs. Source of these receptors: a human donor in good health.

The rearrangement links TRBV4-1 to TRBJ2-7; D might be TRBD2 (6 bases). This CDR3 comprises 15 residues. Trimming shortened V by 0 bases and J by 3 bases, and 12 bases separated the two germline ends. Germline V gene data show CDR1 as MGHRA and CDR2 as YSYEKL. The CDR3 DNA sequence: TGCGCCAGCAGCCAAGAGCCCAGGGAGGACTACGAGCAGTACTTC. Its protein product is CASSQEPREDYEQYF.

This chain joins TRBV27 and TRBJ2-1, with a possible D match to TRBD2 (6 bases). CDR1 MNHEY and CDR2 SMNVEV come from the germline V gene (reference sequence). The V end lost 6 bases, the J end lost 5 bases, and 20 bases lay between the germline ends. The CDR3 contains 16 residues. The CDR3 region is CASRLTTTGVHNEQFF. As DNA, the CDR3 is TGTGCCAGCAGGCTCACCACCACGGGAGTACACAATGAGCAGTTCTTC.

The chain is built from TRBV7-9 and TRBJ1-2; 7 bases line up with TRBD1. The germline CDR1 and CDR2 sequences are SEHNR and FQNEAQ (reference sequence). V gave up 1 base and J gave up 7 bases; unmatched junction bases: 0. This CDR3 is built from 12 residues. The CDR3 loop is CASSLEGAGYTF. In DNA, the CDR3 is TGTGCCAGCAGCTTAGAGGGGGCTGGCTACACCTTC.

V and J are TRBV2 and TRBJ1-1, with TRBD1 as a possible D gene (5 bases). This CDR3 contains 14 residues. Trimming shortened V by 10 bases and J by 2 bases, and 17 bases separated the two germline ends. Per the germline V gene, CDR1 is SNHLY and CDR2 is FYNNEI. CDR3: CANHEGEFNTEAFF. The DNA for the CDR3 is TGTGCCAACCATGAAGGGGAATTTAACACTGAAGCTTTCTTT.

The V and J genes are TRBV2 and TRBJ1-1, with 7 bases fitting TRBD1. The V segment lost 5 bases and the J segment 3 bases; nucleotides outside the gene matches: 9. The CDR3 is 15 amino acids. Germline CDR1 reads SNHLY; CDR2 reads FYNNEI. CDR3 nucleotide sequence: TGTGCCAGCAGTCCTCCGACAGGGTCGTACACTGAAGCTTTCTTT. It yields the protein CASSPPTGSYTEAFF.

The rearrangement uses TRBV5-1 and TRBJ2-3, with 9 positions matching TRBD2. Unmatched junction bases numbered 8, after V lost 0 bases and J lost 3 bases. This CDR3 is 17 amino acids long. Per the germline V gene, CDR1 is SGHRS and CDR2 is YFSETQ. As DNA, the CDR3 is TGCGCCAGCAGCTTGGGGGTCCTAGCGGGGAGGACAGATACGCAGTATTTT. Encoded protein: CASSLGVLAGRTDTQYF.

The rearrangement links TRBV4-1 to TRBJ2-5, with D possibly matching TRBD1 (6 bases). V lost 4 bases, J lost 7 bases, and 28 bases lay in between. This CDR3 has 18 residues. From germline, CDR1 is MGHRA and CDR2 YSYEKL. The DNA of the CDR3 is TGCGCCAGCAGCCCCTCCCTTGTCAGGGGCGGCGAGGTTTTGACCCAGTACTTC. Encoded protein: CASSPSLVRGGEVLTQYF.

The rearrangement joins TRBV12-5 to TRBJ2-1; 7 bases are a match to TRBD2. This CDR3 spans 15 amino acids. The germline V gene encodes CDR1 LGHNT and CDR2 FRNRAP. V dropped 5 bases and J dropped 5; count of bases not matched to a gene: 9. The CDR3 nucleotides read TGTGCTAGTGGTCTGGGGGGGGAATACGACAATGAGCAGTTCTTC. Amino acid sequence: CASGLGGEYDNEQFF.

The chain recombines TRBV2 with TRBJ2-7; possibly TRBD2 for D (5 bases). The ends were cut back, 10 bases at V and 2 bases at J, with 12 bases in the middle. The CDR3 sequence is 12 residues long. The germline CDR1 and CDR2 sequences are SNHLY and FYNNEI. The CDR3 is CATLRATYEQYF. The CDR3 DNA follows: TGTGCCACCTTGAGGGCCACCTACGAGCAGTACTTC.

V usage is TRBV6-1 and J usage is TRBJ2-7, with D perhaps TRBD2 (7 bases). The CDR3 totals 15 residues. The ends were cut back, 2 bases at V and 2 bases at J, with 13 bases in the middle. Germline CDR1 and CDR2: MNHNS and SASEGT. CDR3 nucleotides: TGTGCCAGCAGTGAATGGGGGGGCGAAGCCTACGAGCAGTACTTC. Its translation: CASSEWGGEAYEQYF.

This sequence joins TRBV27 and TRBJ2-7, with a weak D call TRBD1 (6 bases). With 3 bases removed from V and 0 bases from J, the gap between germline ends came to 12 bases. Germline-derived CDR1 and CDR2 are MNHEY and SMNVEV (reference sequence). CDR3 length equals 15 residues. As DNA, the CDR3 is TGTGCCAGCAGTTTTGAGAAGGGACACTCCTACGAGCAGTACTTC. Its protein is CASSFEKGHSYEQYF.

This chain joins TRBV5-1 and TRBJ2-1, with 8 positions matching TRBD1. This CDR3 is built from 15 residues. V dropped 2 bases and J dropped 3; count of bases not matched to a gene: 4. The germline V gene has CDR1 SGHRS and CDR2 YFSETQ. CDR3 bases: TGCGCCAGCAGCTTTGGGACAGGCAACTACAATGAGCAGTTCTTC. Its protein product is CASSFGTGNYNEQFF.

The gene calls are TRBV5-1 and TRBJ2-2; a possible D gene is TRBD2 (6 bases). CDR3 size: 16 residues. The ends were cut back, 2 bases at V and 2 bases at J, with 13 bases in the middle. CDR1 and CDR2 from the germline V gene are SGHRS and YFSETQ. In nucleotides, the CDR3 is TGCGCCAGCAGCTTCCCCGGGACTGAAAACACCGGGGAGCTGTTTTTT. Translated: CASSFPGTENTGELFF.

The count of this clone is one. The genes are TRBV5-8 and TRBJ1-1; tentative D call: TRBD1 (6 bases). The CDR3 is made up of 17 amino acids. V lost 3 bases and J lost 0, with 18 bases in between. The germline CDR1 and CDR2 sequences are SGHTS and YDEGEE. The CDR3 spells CASSSISTGNMNTEAFF. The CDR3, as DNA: TGTGCCAGCAGCTCCATATCTACAGGGAACATGAACACTGAAGCTTTCTTT.

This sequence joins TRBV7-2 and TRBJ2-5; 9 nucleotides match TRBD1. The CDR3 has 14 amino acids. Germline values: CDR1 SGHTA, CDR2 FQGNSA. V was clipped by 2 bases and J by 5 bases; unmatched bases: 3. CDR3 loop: CASSLNRGPETQYF. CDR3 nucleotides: TGTGCCAGCAGCTTAAACAGGGGGCCGGAGACCCAGTACTTC.

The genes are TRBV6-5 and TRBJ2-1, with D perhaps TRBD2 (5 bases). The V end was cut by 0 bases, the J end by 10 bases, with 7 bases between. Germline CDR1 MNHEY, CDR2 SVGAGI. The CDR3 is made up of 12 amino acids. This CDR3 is CASSYSPGEQFF. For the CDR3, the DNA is TGTGCCAGCAGTTACTCTCCGGGGGAGCAGTTCTTC.

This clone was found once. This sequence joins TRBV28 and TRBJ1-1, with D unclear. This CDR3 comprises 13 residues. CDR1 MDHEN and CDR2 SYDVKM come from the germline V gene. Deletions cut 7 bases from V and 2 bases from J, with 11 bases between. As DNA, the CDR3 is TGTGCCAGCACGACATACCGAAACACTGAAGCTTTCTTT. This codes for CASTTYRNTEAFF. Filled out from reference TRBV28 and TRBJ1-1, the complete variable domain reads DVKVTQSSRYLVKRTGEKVFLECVQDMDHENMFWYRQDPGLGLRLIYFSYDVKMKEKGDIPEGYSVSREKKERFSLILESASTNQTSMYLCASTTYRNTEAFFGQGTRLTVV.

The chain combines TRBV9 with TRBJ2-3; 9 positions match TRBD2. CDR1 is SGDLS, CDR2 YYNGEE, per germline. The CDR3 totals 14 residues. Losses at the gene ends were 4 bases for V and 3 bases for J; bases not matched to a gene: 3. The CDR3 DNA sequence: TGTGCCAGCAGCCTTGGACTAGCGACAGATACGCAGTATTTT. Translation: CASSLGLATDTQYF. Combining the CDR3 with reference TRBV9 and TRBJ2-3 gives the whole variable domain DSGVTQTPKHLITATGQRVTLRCSPRSGDLSVYWYQQSLDQGLQFLIQYYNGEERAKGNILERFSAQQFPDLHSELNLSSLELGDSALYFCASSLGLATDTQYFGPGTRLTVL.

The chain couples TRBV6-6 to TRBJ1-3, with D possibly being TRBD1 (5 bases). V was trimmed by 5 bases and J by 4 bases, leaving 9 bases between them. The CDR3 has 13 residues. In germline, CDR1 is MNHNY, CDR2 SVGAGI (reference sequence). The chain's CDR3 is CASSPGEGNTIYF. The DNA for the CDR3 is TGTGCCAGCAGTCCGGGGGAAGGAAACACCATATATTTT.

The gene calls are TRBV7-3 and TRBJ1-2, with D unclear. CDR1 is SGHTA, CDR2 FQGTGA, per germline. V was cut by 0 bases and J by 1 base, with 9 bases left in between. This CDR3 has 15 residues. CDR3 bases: TGTGCCAGCAGCTTAACAGCGGGGAGTAACTATGGCTACACCTTC. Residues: CASSLTAGSNYGYTF.

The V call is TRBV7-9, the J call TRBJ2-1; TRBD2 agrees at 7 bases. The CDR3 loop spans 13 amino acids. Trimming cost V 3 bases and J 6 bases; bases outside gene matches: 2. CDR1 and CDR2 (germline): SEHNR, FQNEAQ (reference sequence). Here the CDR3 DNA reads TGTGCCAGCAGCTTTGGCGGGAGCAATGAGCAGTTCTTC. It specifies CASSFGGSNEQFF.

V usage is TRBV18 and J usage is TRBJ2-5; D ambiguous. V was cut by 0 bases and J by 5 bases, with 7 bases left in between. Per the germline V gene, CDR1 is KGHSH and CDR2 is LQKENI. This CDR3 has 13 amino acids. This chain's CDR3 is CASSPPSLETQYF. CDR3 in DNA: TGTGCCAGCTCACCACCTTCTCTGGAGACCCAGTACTTC.

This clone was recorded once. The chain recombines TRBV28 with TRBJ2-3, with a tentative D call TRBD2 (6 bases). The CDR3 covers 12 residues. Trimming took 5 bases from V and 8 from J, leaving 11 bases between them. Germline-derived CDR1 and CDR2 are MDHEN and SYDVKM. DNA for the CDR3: TGTGCCAGCAGTCCCCGGGGAGGTACGCAGTATTTT. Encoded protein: CASSPRGGTQYF.

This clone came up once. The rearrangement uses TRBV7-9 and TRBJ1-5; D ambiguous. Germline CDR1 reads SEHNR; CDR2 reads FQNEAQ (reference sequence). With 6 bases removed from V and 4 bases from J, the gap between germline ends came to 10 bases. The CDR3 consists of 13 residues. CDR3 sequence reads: CASRRDGNQPQHF. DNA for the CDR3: TGTGCCAGCAGACGAGACGGGAATCAGCCCCAGCATTTT.

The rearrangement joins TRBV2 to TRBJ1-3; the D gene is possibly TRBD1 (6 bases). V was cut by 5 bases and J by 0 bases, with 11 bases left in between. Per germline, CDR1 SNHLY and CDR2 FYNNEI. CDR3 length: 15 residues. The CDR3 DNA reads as TGTGCCAGCAGTTTAGGGGGGGGCTCTGGAAACACCATATATTTT. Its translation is CASSLGGGSGNTIYF.